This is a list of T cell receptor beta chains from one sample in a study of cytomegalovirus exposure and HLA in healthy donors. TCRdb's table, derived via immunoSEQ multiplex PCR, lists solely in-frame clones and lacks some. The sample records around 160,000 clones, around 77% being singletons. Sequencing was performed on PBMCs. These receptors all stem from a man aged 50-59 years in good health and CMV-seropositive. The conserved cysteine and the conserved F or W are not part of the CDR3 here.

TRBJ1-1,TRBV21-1,ASSKGGQGADTEAF
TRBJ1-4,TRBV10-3,AISESEGRVGEKLF
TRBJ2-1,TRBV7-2,ASSPSIGGHEQF
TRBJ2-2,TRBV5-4,ASSSSSGAGAGELF
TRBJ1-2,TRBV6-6,ASSYIREGGYT
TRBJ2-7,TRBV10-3,AITRTSGGKSYEQY
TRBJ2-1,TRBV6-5,ASSYSLGTLYNEQF
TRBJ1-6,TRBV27,ASTFTGVTPLH
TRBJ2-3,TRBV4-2,ASSQDLATSTDTQY
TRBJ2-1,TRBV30,AWKWVGGEKYNEQF
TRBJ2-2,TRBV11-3,ASSLSGTSNTGELF
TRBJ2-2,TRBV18,ASSPPGQGNTGELF
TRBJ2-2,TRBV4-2,ASSSGGTTGELF
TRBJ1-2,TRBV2,ASMAGRSDYGYT
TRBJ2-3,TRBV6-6,ASTQLAGASTDTQY
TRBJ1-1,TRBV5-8,ASSLGTVPLSFNTEAF
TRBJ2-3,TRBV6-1,ASSQQGDTQY
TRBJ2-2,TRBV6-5,AILRAGTGELF
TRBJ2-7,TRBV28,ASSLTGVHPQQY
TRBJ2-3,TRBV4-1,ASSQVGLAGGSTDTQY
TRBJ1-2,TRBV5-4,ASRSRDRGIKEYGYT
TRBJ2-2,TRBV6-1,ASSEYFHREELF
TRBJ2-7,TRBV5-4,ASRSGTSGGREQY
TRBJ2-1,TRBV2,ASSDDMGSSYNEQF
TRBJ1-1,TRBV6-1,ASSEPGGGTEAF
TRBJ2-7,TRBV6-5,ASRTDRGREY
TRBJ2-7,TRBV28,ASSQFTSGGRIEQY
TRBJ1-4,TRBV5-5,ASSLRGPNEKLF
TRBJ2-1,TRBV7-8,ASSLNRANEQF
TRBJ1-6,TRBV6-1,ASRTTGALNSPLH
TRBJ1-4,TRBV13,ASSGRGMGKLF
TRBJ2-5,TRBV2,ASSELGGASQETQY
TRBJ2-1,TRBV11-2,ASSLNSPGEQF
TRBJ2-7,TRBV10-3,AISEGTSYYEQY
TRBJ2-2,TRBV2,ASSDPTSGGDRGELF
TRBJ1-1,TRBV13,ASSLGPGTEAF
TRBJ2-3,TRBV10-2,ASSESGRGVPDTQY
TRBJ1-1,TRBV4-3,ASSSTGYTEAF
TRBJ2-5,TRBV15,ATSRPAGETQY